The 13 T cell receptor beta chains in this list originate from one sample, sequenced in a study of shared clonotypes between healthy human individuals. Profiled with immunoSEQ multiplex PCR; TCRdb holds only in-frame clones, not every one. This table has around 1.6 million clones, under 99% appearing once. Sequences were obtained from naive CD4+ T cells sorted from blood. Noted subset: CD45RA+ positively selected. These receptors all come from a man aged 25 to 45 in good health.

The V and J genes are TRBV28 and TRBJ1-2; D is unclear. CDR3 size: 14 residues. From germline, CDR1 is MDHEN and CDR2 SYDVKM. Trimming took off 2 bases at V and 0 bases at J, with 7 bases between the two ends. The CDR3 DNA sequence: TGTGCCAGCAGTTTACCAGCCGCTAACTATGGCTACACCTTC. This translates into CASSLPAANYGYTF.

The V gene is TRBV14, the J gene TRBJ2-1, with a tentative D call TRBD1 (5 bases). Germline loops: CDR1 SGHDN, CDR2 FVKESK. The CDR3 is 13 amino acids. V was shortened by 4 bases and J by 5 bases, with 9 bases between the two germline ends. This CDR3 is CASSRTPNNEQFF. CDR3 in DNA: TGTGCCAGCAGCCGGACACCCAACAATGAGCAGTTCTTC.

The chain recombines TRBV6-1 with TRBJ1-3; 7 nucleotides line up with TRBD1. CDR3 length: 14 amino acids. V shed 6 bases and J 2 bases; nucleotides not matched to a gene: 4. CDR1 is MNHNS and CDR2 is SASEGT in the germline V gene. The CDR3 nucleotides read TGTGCCAGCAGGGCTGGGACAGCTGGAAACACCATATATTTT. It translates to CASRAGTAGNTIYF.

This sequence joins TRBV4-3 and TRBJ2-2, with no clear D. Germline values: CDR1 LGHNA, CDR2 YSLEER. This CDR3 is built from 16 residues. Trimming pared 1 base from V and 3 bases from J, leaving 12 bases between. The CDR3 reads CASSQVAVLDTGELFF. The CDR3 coding sequence is TGCGCCAGCAGCCAAGTCGCGGTCCTGGACACCGGGGAGCTGTTTTTT.

To note about this clone: Other DNA sequences from this sample encode an identical CDR3 as well. This sequence joins TRBV5-5 and TRBJ1-2; D gene ambiguous. Germline V gene sequence: CDR1 SGHKS, CDR2 YYEKEE (reference sequence). Trimming shortened V by 4 bases and J by 1 base, and 2 bases separated the two germline ends. This CDR3 is 11 amino acids long. The CDR3 reads CASSLNYGYTF. CDR3 DNA sequence: TGTGCCAGCAGCCTTAACTATGGCTACACCTTC.

The rearrangement joins TRBV5-4 to TRBJ1-2; D may be TRBD1 (5 bases). In germline, CDR1 is SGHNT, CDR2 YYREEE (reference sequence). Trimming stripped 0 bases from V and 2 bases from J, with 11 bases between. The CDR3 runs to 15 residues. The CDR3 loop reads CASSLAPAGNYGYTF. In DNA form, the CDR3 reads TGTGCCAGCAGCTTGGCTCCGGCAGGGAACTATGGCTACACCTTC.

The V and J genes are TRBV7-2 and TRBJ2-4, with 12 nucleotides matching TRBD2. The J segment lost 5 bases and the V segment lost 0 bases, leaving 2 bases of the junction unmatched. Germline lookup yields CDR1 SGHTA and CDR2 FQGNSA. The CDR3 sequence is 16 residues long. The CDR3 loop reads CASSLALAGGQNIQYF. The CDR3 nucleotides are TGTGCCAGCAGCTTAGCACTAGCGGGAGGCCAAAACATTCAGTACTTC.

The J gene is TRBJ1-4, the V gene TRBV30; D remains unclear. Trimming shortened V by 2 bases and J by 4 bases, and 11 bases separated the two germline ends. The CDR3 sequence is 14 residues long. Germline values: CDR1 GTSNPN, CDR2 SVGIG (reference sequence). CDR3 nucleotide sequence: TGTGCCTGGAGTTATGGGCCCGTTAATGAAAAACTGTTTTTT. Amino acid sequence: CAWSYGPVNEKLFF.

This chain links TRBV5-1 with TRBJ2-1; a weak D match, TRBD1 (6 bases). The CDR3 is 15 amino acids. With 4 bases removed from V and 6 bases from J, the gap between germline ends came to 17 bases. Germline values: CDR1 SGHRS, CDR2 YFSETQ. This CDR3 reads CASSLVAGVGNEQFF. CDR3 bases: TGCGCCAGCAGCCTGGTAGCAGGGGTGGGCAATGAGCAGTTCTTC.

This chain connects TRBV6-4 to TRBJ2-3; 7 nucleotides align to TRBD2. The CDR3 has 15 residues. J lost 0 bases, V lost 5 bases, and 5 bases had no gene match. Per the germline V gene, CDR1 is MRHNA and CDR2 is SNTAGT. The CDR3 spells CASSPGGGSTDTQYF. The DNA of the CDR3 is TGTGCCAGCAGTCCAGGCGGGGGAAGCACAGATACGCAGTATTTT.

This chain links TRBV28 with TRBJ1-2; TRBD1 matches at 8 bases. Trimming removed 7 bases from V and 6 bases from J; junction bases left unmatched: 4. The CDR3 has 12 amino acids. Germline CDR1 is MDHEN and CDR2 is SYDVKM. The CDR3: CASTLQGDGYTF. The DNA for the CDR3 is TGTGCCAGCACCCTACAGGGGGATGGCTACACCTTC.

The CDR3 region has the DNA TGTGCCAGCAGCCCCCGGACCAGCTCCTACAATGAGCAGTTCTTC. It yields the protein CASSPRTSSYNEQFF. This sequence joins TRBV7-8 and TRBJ2-1; no definite D call. Germline V lookup: CDR1 SGHVS, CDR2 FQNEAQ. With 5 bases removed from V and 0 bases from J, the gap between germline ends came to 11 bases. This CDR3 comprises 15 residues. The whole variable domain, remainder taken from reference TRBV7-8 and TRBJ2-1, is GAGVSQSPRYKVAKRGQDVALRCDPISGHVSLFWYQQALGQGPEFLTYFQNEAQLDKSGLPSDRFFAERPEGSVSTLKIQRTQQEDSAVYLCASSPRTSSYNEQFFGPGTRLTVL.

The chain carries TRBV7-6 and TRBJ2-1; 9 bases align to TRBD2. This CDR3 contains 18 residues. Germline V CDR1 and CDR2: SGHVS, FNYEAQ. Unmatched junction bases numbered 11, after V lost 1 base and J lost 4 bases. The CDR3 bases are TGTGCCAGCAGCTTAGTTAGTCTTGCTAGCGGGATATACAATGAGCAGTTCTTC. This codes for CASSLVSLASGIYNEQFF.